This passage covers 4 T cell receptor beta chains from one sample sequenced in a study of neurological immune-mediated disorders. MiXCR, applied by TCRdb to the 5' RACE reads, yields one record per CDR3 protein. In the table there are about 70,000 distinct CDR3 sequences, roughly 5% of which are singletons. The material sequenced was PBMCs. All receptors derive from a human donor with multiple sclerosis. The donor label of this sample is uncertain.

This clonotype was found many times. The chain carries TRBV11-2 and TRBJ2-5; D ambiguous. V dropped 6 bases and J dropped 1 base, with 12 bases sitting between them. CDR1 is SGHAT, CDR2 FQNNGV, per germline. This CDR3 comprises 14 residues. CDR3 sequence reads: CASSHKTPQETQYF. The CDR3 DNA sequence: TGTGCCAGCAGTCACAAGACACCCCAAGAGACCCAGTACTTC.

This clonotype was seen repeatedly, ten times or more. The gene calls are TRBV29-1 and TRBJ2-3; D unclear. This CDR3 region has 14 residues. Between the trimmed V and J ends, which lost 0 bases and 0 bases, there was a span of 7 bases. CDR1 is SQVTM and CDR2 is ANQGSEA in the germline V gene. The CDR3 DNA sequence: TGCAGCGTTGAAGACGCGGCTAGCACAGATACGCAGTATTTT. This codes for CSVEDAASTDTQYF.

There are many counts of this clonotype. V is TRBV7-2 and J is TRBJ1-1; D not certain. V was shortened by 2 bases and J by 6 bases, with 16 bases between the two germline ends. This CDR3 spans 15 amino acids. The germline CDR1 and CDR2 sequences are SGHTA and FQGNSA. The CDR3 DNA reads TGTGCCAGCAGCTTACGCCCTGGACGGGCCTCTGAAGCTTTCTTT. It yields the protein CASSLRPGRASEAFF.

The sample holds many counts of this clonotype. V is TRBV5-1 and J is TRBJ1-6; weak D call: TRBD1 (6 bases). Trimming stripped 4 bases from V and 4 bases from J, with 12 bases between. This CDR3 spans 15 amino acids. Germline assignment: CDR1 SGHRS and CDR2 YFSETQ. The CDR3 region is CASSPVQGYNSPLHF. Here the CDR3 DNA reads TGCGCCAGCAGCCCAGTACAGGGTTATAATTCACCCCTCCACTTT. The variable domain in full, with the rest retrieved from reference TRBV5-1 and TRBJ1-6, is KAGVTQTPRYLIKTRGQQVTLSCSPISGHRSVSWYQQTPGQGLQFLFEYFSETQRNKGNFPGRFSGRQFSNSRSEMNVSTLELGDSALYLCASSPVQGYNSPLHFGNGTRLTVT.